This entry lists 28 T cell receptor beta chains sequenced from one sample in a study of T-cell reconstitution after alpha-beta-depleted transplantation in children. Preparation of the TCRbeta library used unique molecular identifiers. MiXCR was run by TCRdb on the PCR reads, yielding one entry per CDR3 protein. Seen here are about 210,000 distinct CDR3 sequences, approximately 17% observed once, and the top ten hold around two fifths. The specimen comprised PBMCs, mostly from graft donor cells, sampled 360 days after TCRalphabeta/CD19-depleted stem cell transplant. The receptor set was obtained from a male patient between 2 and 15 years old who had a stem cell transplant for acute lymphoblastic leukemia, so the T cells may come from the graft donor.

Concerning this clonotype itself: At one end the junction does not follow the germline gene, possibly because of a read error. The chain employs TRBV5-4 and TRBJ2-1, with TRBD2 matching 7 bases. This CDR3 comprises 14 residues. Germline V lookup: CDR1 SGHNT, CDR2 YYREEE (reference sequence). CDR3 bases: TGTGCCAGCAGCCCCCGGGGAGGGTACAATGAGCAGATCTTC. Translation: CASSPRGGYNEQIF. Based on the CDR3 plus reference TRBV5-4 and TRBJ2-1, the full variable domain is ETGVTQSPTHLIKTRGQQVTLRCSSQSGHNTVSWYQQALGQGPQFIFQYYREEENGRGNFPPRFSGLQFPNYSSELNVNALELDDSALYLCASSPRGGYNEQIFGPGTRLTVL.

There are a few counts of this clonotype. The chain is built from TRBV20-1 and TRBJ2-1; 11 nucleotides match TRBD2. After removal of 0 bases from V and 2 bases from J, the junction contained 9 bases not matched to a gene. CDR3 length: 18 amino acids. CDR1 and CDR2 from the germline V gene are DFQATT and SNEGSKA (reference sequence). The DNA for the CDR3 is TGCAGTGCTAGAGATCGTCTTCTAGCGGGGGGACCCTACAATGAGCAGTTCTTC. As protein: CSARDRLLAGGPYNEQFF.

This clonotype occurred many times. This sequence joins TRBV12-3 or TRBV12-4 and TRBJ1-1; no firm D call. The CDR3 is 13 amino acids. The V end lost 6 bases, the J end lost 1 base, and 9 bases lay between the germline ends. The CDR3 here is CASRWEANTEAFF. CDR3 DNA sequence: TGTGCCAGCAGATGGGAGGCGAACACTGAAGCTTTCTTT.

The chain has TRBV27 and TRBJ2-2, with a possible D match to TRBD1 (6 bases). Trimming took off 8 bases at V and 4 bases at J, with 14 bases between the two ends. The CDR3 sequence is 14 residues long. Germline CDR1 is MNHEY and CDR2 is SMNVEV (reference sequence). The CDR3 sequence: CASGVQGSTGELFF. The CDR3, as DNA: TGTGCCAGCGGTGTACAGGGTTCCACCGGGGAGCTGTTTTTT.

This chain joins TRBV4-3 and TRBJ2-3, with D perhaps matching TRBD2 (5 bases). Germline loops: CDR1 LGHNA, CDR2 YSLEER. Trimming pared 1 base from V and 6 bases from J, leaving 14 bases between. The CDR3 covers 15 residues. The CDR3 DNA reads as TGCGCCAGCAGCCAAGGGACTGGTGGGTTGGATACGCAGTATTTT. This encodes CASSQGTGGLDTQYF.

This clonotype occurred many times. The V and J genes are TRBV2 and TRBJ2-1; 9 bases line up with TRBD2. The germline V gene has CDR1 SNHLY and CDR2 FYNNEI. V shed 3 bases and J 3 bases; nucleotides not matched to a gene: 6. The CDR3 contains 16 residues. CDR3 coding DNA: TGTGCCAGCAGTGACACACTAGCGGGCTTCTACAATGAGCAGTTCTTC. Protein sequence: CASSDTLAGFYNEQFF.

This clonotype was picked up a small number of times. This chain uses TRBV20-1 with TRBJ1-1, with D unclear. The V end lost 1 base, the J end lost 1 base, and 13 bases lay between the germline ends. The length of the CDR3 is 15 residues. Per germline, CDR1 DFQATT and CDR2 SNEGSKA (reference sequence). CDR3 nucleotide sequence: TGCAGTGCTAGAGGCCGGGGTAAGGAGAACACTGAAGCTTTCTTT. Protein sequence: CSARGRGKENTEAFF.

The CDR3 is CASSSRTGLATNEKLFF. In DNA form, the CDR3 reads TGCGCCAGCAGCTCGCGGACAGGACTTGCAACTAATGAAAAACTGTTTTTT. The chain employs TRBV5-1 and TRBJ1-4; TRBD1 matches at 7 bases. Losses at the gene ends were 3 bases for V and 0 bases for J; bases not matched to a gene: 8. CDR1 is SGHRS and CDR2 is YFSETQ in the germline V gene. The CDR3 extends over 17 amino acids.

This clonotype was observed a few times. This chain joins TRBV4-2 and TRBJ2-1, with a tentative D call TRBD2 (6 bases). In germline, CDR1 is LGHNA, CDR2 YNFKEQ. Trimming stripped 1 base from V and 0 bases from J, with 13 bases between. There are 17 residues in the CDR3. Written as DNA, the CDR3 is TGTGCCAGCAGCCAAGTAATCGGCGGGGACTCCTACAATGAGCAGTTCTTC. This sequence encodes CASSQVIGGDSYNEQFF.

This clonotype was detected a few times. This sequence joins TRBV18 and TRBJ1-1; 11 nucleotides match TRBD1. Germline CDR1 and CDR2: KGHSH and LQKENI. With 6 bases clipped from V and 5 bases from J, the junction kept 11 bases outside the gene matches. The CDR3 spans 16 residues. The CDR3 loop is CASSLGQGALATEAFF. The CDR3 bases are TGTGCCAGCTCCCTAGGACAGGGGGCTTTAGCGACTGAAGCTTTCTTT.

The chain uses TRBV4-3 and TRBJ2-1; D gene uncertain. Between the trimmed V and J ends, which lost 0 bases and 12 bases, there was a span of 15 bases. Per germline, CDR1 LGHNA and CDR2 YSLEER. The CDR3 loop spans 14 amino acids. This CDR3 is CASSQDGPGPLQFF. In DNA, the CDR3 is TGCGCCAGCAGCCAAGATGGTCCTGGTCCTTTGCAGTTCTTC.

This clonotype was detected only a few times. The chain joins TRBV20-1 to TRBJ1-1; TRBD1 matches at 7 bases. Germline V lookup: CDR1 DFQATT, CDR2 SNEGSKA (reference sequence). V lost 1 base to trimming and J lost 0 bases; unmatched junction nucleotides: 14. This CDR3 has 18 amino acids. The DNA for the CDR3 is TGCAGTGCTAGAGGGCGCGACCCGGACAGGATTATGAACACTGAAGCTTTCTTT. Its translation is CSARGRDPDRIMNTEAFF.

In nucleotides, the CDR3 is TGTGCCAGCAGCTTATCACTGCCAGGGTTTTCGGTGGGTTTGGGGTTCTTC. Encoded protein: CASSLSLPGFSVGLGFF. The genes are TRBV7-8 and TRBJ2-1; tentatively, D is TRBD1 (5 bases). Trimming removed 2 bases from V and 15 bases from J, with 29 bases in between. Germline loops: CDR1 SGHVS, CDR2 FQNEAQ. CDR3 size: 17 residues.

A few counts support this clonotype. This chain's CDR3 is CASIPIFQDTQYF. The CDR3 DNA reads as TGTGCCAGCATACCGATCTTCCAGGATACGCAGTATTTT. The chain joins TRBV6-1 to TRBJ2-3, with no clear D. V was trimmed by 7 bases and J by 6 bases, leaving 14 bases between them. CDR1 and CDR2 (germline): MNHNS, SASEGT. The CDR3 runs to 13 residues.

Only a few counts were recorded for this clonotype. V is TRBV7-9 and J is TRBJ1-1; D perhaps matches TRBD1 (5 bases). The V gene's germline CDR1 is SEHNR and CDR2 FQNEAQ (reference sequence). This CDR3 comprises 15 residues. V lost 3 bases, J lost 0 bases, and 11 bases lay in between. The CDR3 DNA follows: TGTGCCAGCAGCTTTAAGGGGTGGATGAACACTGAAGCTTTCTTT. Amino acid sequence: CASSFKGWMNTEAFF.

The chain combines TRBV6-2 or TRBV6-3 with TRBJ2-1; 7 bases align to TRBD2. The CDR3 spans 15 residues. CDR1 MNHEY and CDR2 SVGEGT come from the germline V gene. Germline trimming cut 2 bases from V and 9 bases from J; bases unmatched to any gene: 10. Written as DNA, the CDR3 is TGTGCCAGCAGTTACATGTTACCGGGGGGTACTGAGCAGTTCTTC. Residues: CASSYMLPGGTEQFF.

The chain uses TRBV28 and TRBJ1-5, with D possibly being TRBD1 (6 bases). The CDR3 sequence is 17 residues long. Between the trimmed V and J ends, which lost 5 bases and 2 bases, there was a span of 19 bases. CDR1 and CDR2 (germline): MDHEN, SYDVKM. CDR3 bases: TGTGCCAGCAGTAACTCCTACAGACAGGTTGGCAATCAGCCCCAGCATTTT. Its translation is CASSNSYRQVGNQPQHF.

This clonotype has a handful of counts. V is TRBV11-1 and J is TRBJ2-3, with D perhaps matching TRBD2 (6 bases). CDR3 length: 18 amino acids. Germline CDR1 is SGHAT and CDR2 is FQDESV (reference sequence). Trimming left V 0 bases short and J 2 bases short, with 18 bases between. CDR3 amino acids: CASSLALTLSGATDTQYF. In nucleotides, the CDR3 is TGTGCCAGCAGCTTAGCGCTCACTCTTAGCGGAGCCACAGATACGCAGTATTTT.

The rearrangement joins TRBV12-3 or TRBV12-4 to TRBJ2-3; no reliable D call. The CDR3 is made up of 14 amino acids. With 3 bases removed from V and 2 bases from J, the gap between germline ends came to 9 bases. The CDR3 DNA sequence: TGTGCCAGCAGTTTGATGGGCGACACAGATACGCAGTATTTT. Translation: CASSLMGDTDTQYF.

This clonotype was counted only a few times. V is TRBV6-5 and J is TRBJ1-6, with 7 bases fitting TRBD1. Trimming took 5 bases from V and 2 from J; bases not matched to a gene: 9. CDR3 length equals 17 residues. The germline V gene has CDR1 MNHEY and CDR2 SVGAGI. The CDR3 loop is CASSTGTAMAYNSPLHF. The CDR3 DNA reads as TGTGCCAGCAGTACTGGGACAGCGATGGCCTATAATTCACCCCTCCACTTT.

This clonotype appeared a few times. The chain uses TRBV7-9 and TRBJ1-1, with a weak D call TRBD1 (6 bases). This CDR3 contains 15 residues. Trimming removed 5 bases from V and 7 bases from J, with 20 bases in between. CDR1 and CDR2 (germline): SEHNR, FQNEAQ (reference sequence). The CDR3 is CASSPLQGRKNEAFF. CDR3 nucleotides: TGTGCCAGCAGCCCCCTACAGGGAAGGAAGAATGAAGCTTTCTTT. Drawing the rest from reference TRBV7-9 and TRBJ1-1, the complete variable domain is DTGVSQNPRHKITKRGQNVTFRCDPISEHNRLYWYRQTLGQGPEFLTYFQNEAQLEKSRLLSDRFSAERPKGSFSTLEIQRTEQGDSAMYLCASSPLQGRKNEAFFGQGTRLTVV.

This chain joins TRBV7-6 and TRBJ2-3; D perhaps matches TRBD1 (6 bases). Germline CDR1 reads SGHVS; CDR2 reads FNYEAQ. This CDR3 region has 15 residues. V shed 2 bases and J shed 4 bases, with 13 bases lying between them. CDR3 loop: CASSLSQGYADTQYF. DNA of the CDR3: TGTGCCAGCAGCTTATCGCAGGGGTATGCAGATACGCAGTATTTT.

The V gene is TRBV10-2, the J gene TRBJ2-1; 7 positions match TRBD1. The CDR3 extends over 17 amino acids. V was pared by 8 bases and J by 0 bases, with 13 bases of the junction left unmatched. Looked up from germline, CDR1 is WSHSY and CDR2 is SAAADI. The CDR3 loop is CASFGLDRDVSYNEQFF. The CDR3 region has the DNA TGCGCCAGCTTCGGTCTCGACAGGGACGTCTCCTACAATGAGCAGTTCTTC.

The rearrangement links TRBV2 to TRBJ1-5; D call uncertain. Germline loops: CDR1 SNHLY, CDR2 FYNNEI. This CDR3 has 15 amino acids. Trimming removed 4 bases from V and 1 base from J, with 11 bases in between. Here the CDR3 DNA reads TGTGCCAGCAGTGCCCCCCCGGGGAGCAATCAGCCCCAGCATTTT. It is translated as CASSAPPGSNQPQHF.

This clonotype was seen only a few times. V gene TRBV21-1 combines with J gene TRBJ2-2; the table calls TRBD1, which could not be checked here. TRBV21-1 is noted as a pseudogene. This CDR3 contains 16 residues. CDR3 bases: TGTGCCAGCAGCAAAGAAGTCAGGGATTGCGCCGGGGAGCTGTTTTTT. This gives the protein CASSKEVRDCAGELFF.

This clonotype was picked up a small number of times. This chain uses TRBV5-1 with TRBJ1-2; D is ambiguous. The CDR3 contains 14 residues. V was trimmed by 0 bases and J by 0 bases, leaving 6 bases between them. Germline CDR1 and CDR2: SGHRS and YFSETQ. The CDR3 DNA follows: TGCGCCAGCAGCTTGGAGGGAGCTAACTATGGCTACACCTTC. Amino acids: CASSLEGANYGYTF.

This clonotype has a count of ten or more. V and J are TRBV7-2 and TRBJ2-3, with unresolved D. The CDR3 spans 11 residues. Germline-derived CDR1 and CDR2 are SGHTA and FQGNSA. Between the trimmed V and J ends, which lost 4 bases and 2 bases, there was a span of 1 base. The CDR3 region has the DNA TGTGCCAGCAGCTACACAGATACGCAGTATTTT. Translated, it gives CASSYTDTQYF.

CDR3 sequence reads: CASSFYGEGANIQYF. CDR3 DNA: TGTGCCAGCAGTTTCTATGGGGAAGGGGCTAACATTCAGTACTTC. The V call is TRBV27, the J call TRBJ2-4, with D maybe TRBD1 (5 bases). Germline V gene lookup returns CDR1 MNHEY and CDR2 SMNVEV (reference sequence). This CDR3 contains 15 residues. Trimming shortened V by 3 bases and J by 7 bases, and 16 bases separated the two germline ends.